This is a list of T cell receptor beta chains from one sample in a study of blood T cell repertoires in COVID-19. Sequenced by immunoSEQ multiplex PCR; TCRdb stores in-frame clones only, minus some. The data hold under 250,000 clones, with approximately 85% observed a single time. The sequenced sample consisted of PBMCs or T cells enriched from blood (not recorded which). The receptors come from a woman in her forties or fifties with acute COVID-19. Each CDR3 is given with its conserved first and last residue. The order of the fields is clone size, D gene, CDR3 length, J gene, V gene, CDR3 protein, CDR3 DNA. A D gene is named only where the DNA matches it firmly. Not all rows give a size; the values are once, few, many and, for expanded clones, a class.

clone size: NA
D gene: NA
CDR3 length: 14
J gene: TRBJ1-5
V gene: TRBV9
CDR3 protein: CASSAGVLDQPQHF
CDR3 DNA: TGTGCCTCCTCCGCGGGAGTGTTGGATCAGCCCCAGCATTTT

clone size: NA
D gene: NA
CDR3 length: 14
J gene: TRBJ1-2
V gene: TRBV4-3
CDR3 protein: CASSQVKGDYGYTF
CDR3 DNA: TGCGCCAGCAGCCAAGTTAAAGGGGACTATGGCTACACCTTC

clone size: NA
D gene: NA
CDR3 length: 12
J gene: TRBJ1-1
V gene: TRBV11-2
CDR3 protein: CASSALHTEAFF
CDR3 DNA: TGTGCCAGCAGCGCGCTCCACACTGAAGCTTTCTTT

clone size: NA
D gene: NA
CDR3 length: 14
J gene: TRBJ2-7
V gene: TRBV10-1
CDR3 protein: CASSEAGGDYEQYF
CDR3 DNA: TGCGCCAGCAGTGAAGCCGGGGGAGACTACGAGCAGTACTTC

clone size: NA
D gene: TRBD1
CDR3 length: 16
J gene: TRBJ1-2
V gene: TRBV3-1/TRBV3-2
CDR3 protein: CASSHTGTGDSRGYTF
CDR3 DNA: TGTGCCAGCAGCCATACCGGGACAGGGGATTCAAGGGGCTACACCTTC

clone size: NA
D gene: NA
CDR3 length: 16
J gene: TRBJ2-3
V gene: TRBV6-5
CDR3 protein: CASSYSSIDYTDTQYF
CDR3 DNA: TGTGCCAGCAGTTACTCGAGTATCGACTACACAGATACGCAGTATTTT

clone size: NA
D gene: TRBD1
CDR3 length: 16
J gene: TRBJ1-1
V gene: TRBV4-3
CDR3 protein: CASSQNAGGDGTEAFF
CDR3 DNA: TGCGCCAGCAGCCAGAATGCAGGGGGCGATGGCACTGAAGCTTTCTTT

clone size: NA
D gene: TRBD1
CDR3 length: 14
J gene: TRBJ1-5
V gene: TRBV29-1
CDR3 protein: CSVAGGGSNQPQHF
CDR3 DNA: TGCAGCGTTGCAGGGGGAGGAAGCAATCAGCCCCAGCATTTT

clone size: NA
D gene: NA
CDR3 length: 13
J gene: TRBJ2-5
V gene: TRBV2
CDR3 protein: CASSVDIQETQYF
CDR3 DNA: TGTGCCAGCAGTGTCGACATACAAGAGACCCAGTACTTC

clone size: NA
D gene: TRBD1
CDR3 length: 14
J gene: TRBJ1-2
V gene: TRBV11-2
CDR3 protein: CASSLTGQGSGYTF
CDR3 DNA: TGTGCCAGCAGCTTAACTGGACAGGGGTCTGGCTACACCTTC

clone size: NA
D gene: NA
CDR3 length: 15
J gene: TRBJ1-2
V gene: TRBV5-4
CDR3 protein: CASSLEPRRSSGYTF
CDR3 DNA: TGTGCCAGCAGCTTGGAGCCCAGGCGCTCTTCTGGCTACACCTTC

clone size: NA
D gene: TRBD1
CDR3 length: 16
J gene: TRBJ2-7
V gene: TRBV19
CDR3 protein: CASSRVPGQGRYEQYF
CDR3 DNA: TGTGCCAGTAGTCGCGTTCCGGGACAGGGTCGTTACGAGCAGTACTTC

clone size: NA
D gene: TRBD1
CDR3 length: 14
J gene: TRBJ2-1
V gene: TRBV27
CDR3 protein: CASSAGTVYNEQFF
CDR3 DNA: TGTGCCAGCAGTGCCGGGACAGTTTACAATGAGCAGTTCTTC

clone size: NA
D gene: TRBD1
CDR3 length: 15
J gene: TRBJ2-7
V gene: TRBV5-5
CDR3 protein: CASSRMGQGAHEQYF
CDR3 DNA: TGTGCCAGCAGCCGGATGGGACAGGGGGCCCACGAGCAGTACTTC

clone size: NA
D gene: TRBD1
CDR3 length: 15
J gene: TRBJ1-1
V gene: TRBV5-4
CDR3 protein: CASSRGQGLNTEAFF
CDR3 DNA: TGTGCCAGCAGCCGAGGACAGGGATTGAACACTGAAGCTTTCTTT

clone size: NA
D gene: NA
CDR3 length: 15
J gene: TRBJ2-2
V gene: TRBV9
CDR3 protein: CASSVEWGGTGELFF
CDR3 DNA: TGTGCCAGCAGCGTAGAGTGGGGCGGCACCGGGGAGCTGTTTTTT

clone size: NA
D gene: TRBD2
CDR3 length: 14
J gene: TRBJ2-1
V gene: TRBV19
CDR3 protein: CASTLAGGQNEQFF
CDR3 DNA: TGTGCCAGTACTCTAGCGGGGGGGCAAAATGAGCAGTTCTTC

clone size: NA
D gene: NA
CDR3 length: 15
J gene: TRBJ2-1
V gene: TRBV10-3
CDR3 protein: CAIRQGLQSRDEQFF
CDR3 DNA: TGTGCCATCAGACAGGGCCTCCAGTCCCGGGATGAGCAGTTCTTC

clone size: NA
D gene: NA
CDR3 length: 14
J gene: TRBJ2-2
V gene: TRBV11-3
CDR3 protein: CASSLTDSHRELFF
CDR3 DNA: TGTGCCAGCAGCTTGACTGACAGTCACCGGGAGCTGTTTTTT

clone size: NA
D gene: TRBD1
CDR3 length: 15
J gene: TRBJ2-7
V gene: TRBV6-5
CDR3 protein: CASSYSPGQGWEQYF
CDR3 DNA: TGTGCCAGCAGTTACTCTCCGGGACAGGGGTGGGAGCAGTACTTC

clone size: few
D gene: TRBD2
CDR3 length: 14
J gene: TRBJ2-1
V gene: TRBV30
CDR3 protein: CAFSSSGGGGEQFF
CDR3 DNA: TGTGCCTTTTCATCTAGCGGGGGTGGAGGTGAGCAGTTCTTC

clone size: NA
D gene: NA
CDR3 length: 14
J gene: TRBJ1-2
V gene: TRBV25-1
CDR3 protein: CASSEVGARYGYTF
CDR3 DNA: TGTGCCAGCAGTGAGGTAGGGGCAAGGTATGGCTACACCTTC

clone size: NA
D gene: TRBD1
CDR3 length: 14
J gene: TRBJ1-2
V gene: TRBV7-9
CDR3 protein: CASSVGQGIYGYTF
CDR3 DNA: TGTGCCAGCAGCGTGGGACAGGGAATCTATGGCTACACCTTC

clone size: few
D gene: TRBD1
CDR3 length: 11
J gene: TRBJ1-2
V gene: TRBV27
CDR3 protein: CASSLRGQLTF
CDR3 DNA: TGTGCCAGCAGTTTAAGGGGACAGCTCACCTTC

clone size: once
D gene: NA
CDR3 length: 12
J gene: TRBJ1-1
V gene: TRBV7-2
CDR3 protein: CASSRKGAEAFF
CDR3 DNA: TGTGCCAGCAGCCGAAAGGGGGCTGAAGCTTTCTTT

clone size: NA
D gene: TRBD1
CDR3 length: 16
J gene: TRBJ1-1
V gene: TRBV5-8
CDR3 protein: CASSYGQGEFRAEAFF
CDR3 DNA: TGTGCCAGCAGCTACGGACAGGGGGAGTTTAGGGCTGAAGCTTTCTTT

clone size: NA
D gene: TRBD2
CDR3 length: 17
J gene: TRBJ2-1
V gene: TRBV14
CDR3 protein: CASSQTSGGYSYNEQFF
CDR3 DNA: TGTGCCAGCAGCCAGACTAGCGGGGGATACTCCTACAATGAGCAGTTCTTC

clone size: NA
D gene: TRBD2
CDR3 length: 16
J gene: TRBJ2-1
V gene: TRBV14
CDR3 protein: CASSRRGTTPYNEQFF
CDR3 DNA: TGTGCCAGCAGCCGTCGCGGGACTACCCCCTACAATGAGCAGTTCTTC

clone size: NA
D gene: NA
CDR3 length: 14
J gene: TRBJ2-3
V gene: TRBV29-1
CDR3 protein: CSVERQGIPDTQYF
CDR3 DNA: TGCAGCGTTGAAAGGCAGGGCATCCCAGATACGCAGTATTTT

clone size: NA
D gene: NA
CDR3 length: 15
J gene: TRBJ1-3
V gene: TRBV3-1/TRBV3-2
CDR3 protein: CASSHNSYSGNTIYF
CDR3 DNA: TGTGCCAGCAGCCACAACAGTTACTCTGGAAACACCATATATTTT

clone size: NA
D gene: NA
CDR3 length: 14
J gene: TRBJ1-2
V gene: TRBV9
CDR3 protein: CASSVEVGGYGYTF
CDR3 DNA: TGTGCCAGCAGCGTAGAGGTGGGGGGTTATGGCTACACCTTC

clone size: few
D gene: NA
CDR3 length: 14
J gene: TRBJ2-7
V gene: TRBV7-9
CDR3 protein: CASSVVGGSYEQYF
CDR3 DNA: TGTGCCAGCAGCGTGGTGGGGGGATCCTACGAGCAGTACTTC

clone size: NA
D gene: NA
CDR3 length: 11
J gene: TRBJ1-5
V gene: TRBV20-1
CDR3 protein: CSAGSSAAQHF
CDR3 DNA: TGCAGTGCTGGGAGCTCGGCGGCCCAGCATTTT

clone size: NA
D gene: TRBD1
CDR3 length: 14
J gene: TRBJ1-3
V gene: TRBV9
CDR3 protein: CASSVGQGPTTIYF
CDR3 DNA: TGTGCCAGCAGCGTAGGACAGGGGCCCACCACCATATATTTT

clone size: NA
D gene: TRBD1
CDR3 length: 14
J gene: TRBJ1-4
V gene: TRBV7-2
CDR3 protein: CASSPGQGGEKLFF
CDR3 DNA: TGTGCCAGCAGCCCGGGACAGGGAGGGGAAAAACTGTTTTTT

clone size: NA
D gene: NA
CDR3 length: 13
J gene: TRBJ1-2
V gene: TRBV6-5
CDR3 protein: CASSQQGSFGYTF
CDR3 DNA: TGTGCCAGCAGCCAACAGGGTTCTTTCGGCTACACCTTC

clone size: few
D gene: NA
CDR3 length: 17
J gene: TRBJ1-5
V gene: TRBV4-1
CDR3 protein: CASSQELTVYSNQPQHF
CDR3 DNA: TGCGCCAGCAGCCAAGAATTGACAGTTTATAGCAATCAGCCCCAGCATTTT

clone size: once
D gene: NA
CDR3 length: 17
J gene: TRBJ1-2
V gene: TRBV19
CDR3 protein: CASSMGLSGDLSGGYTF
CDR3 DNA: TGTGCCAGTAGTATGGGTCTCTCAGGGGACCTTTCGGGAGGCTACACCTTC

clone size: NA
D gene: NA
CDR3 length: 15
J gene: TRBJ1-3
V gene: TRBV30
CDR3 protein: CAWSPRRGTGNTIYF
CDR3 DNA: TGTGCCTGGAGCCCCAGAAGGGGGACTGGAAACACCATATATTTT

clone size: NA
D gene: NA
CDR3 length: 13
J gene: TRBJ1-2
V gene: TRBV19
CDR3 protein: CASSTPGSYGYTF
CDR3 DNA: TGTGCCAGTAGTACACCGGGATCCTATGGCTACACCTTC

clone size: once
D gene: TRBD2
CDR3 length: 15
J gene: TRBJ2-1
V gene: TRBV7-3
CDR3 protein: CASSAPGLAVHEQFF
CDR3 DNA: TGTGCCAGCAGCGCGCCCGGGCTAGCGGTCCATGAGCAGTTCTTC

clone size: NA
D gene: TRBD1
CDR3 length: 13
J gene: TRBJ1-5
V gene: TRBV20-1
CDR3 protein: CSASTGGNQPQHF
CDR3 DNA: TGCAGTGCTAGTACAGGGGGCAATCAGCCCCAGCATTTT

clone size: NA
D gene: NA
CDR3 length: 15
J gene: TRBJ1-1
V gene: TRBV14
CDR3 protein: CASSQDFGGASEAFF
CDR3 DNA: TGTGCCAGCAGCCAAGACTTTGGGGGGGCCAGTGAAGCTTTCTTT

clone size: NA
D gene: TRBD2
CDR3 length: 14
J gene: TRBJ2-5
V gene: TRBV25-1
CDR3 protein: CASKGAGLQETQYF
CDR3 DNA: TGTGCCAGCAAGGGAGCGGGGTTACAAGAGACCCAGTACTTC

clone size: once
D gene: NA
CDR3 length: 16
J gene: TRBJ1-1
V gene: TRBV7-2
CDR3 protein: CASSLAGGRVDTEAFF
CDR3 DNA: TGTGCCAGCAGCTTAGCGGGGGGGCGCGTGGACACTGAAGCTTTCTTT

clone size: NA
D gene: NA
CDR3 length: 15
J gene: TRBJ1-6
V gene: TRBV7-9
CDR3 protein: CASSPASSYNSPLHF
CDR3 DNA: TGTGCCAGCAGCCCCGCCAGCTCCTATAATTCACCCCTCCACTTT

clone size: NA
D gene: TRBD1
CDR3 length: 17
J gene: TRBJ1-2
V gene: TRBV19
CDR3 protein: CASSPVGRGANNYGYTF
CDR3 DNA: TGTGCCAGTTCTCCGGTTGGCAGGGGGGCTAATAACTATGGCTACACCTTC

clone size: NA
D gene: NA
CDR3 length: 14
J gene: TRBJ1-5
V gene: TRBV7-8
CDR3 protein: CASSEDSPDQPQHF
CDR3 DNA: TGTGCCAGCAGCGAGGACAGTCCGGATCAGCCCCAGCATTTT

clone size: once
D gene: TRBD1
CDR3 length: 17
J gene: TRBJ2-1
V gene: TRBV5-1
CDR3 protein: CASSPEGAESFYNEQFF
CDR3 DNA: TGCGCCAGCAGCCCCGAGGGGGCCGAAAGTTTCTACAATGAGCAGTTCTTC

clone size: NA
D gene: NA
CDR3 length: 15
J gene: TRBJ1-3
V gene: TRBV27
CDR3 protein: CASSRTQGYGNTIYF
CDR3 DNA: TGTGCCAGCAGTAGAACCCAGGGGTATGGAAACACCATATATTTT

clone size: NA
D gene: TRBD1
CDR3 length: 15
J gene: TRBJ2-1
V gene: TRBV5-4
CDR3 protein: CASSRPGTGGYEQFF
CDR3 DNA: TGTGCCAGCAGCCGACCCGGGACAGGGGGCTATGAGCAGTTCTTC

clone size: NA
D gene: NA
CDR3 length: 15
J gene: TRBJ1-4
V gene: TRBV27
CDR3 protein: CASSKILTGGEKLFF
CDR3 DNA: TGTGCCAGCTCCAAAATATTAACCGGTGGTGAAAAACTGTTTTTT

clone size: NA
D gene: TRBD2
CDR3 length: 14
J gene: TRBJ2-1
V gene: TRBV12-5
CDR3 protein: CASAGSGGVNEQFF
CDR3 DNA: TGTGCTAGTGCCGGTAGCGGGGGGGTTAATGAGCAGTTCTTC

clone size: NA
D gene: NA
CDR3 length: 11
J gene: TRBJ1-1
V gene: TRBV30
CDR3 protein: CAWSLYTEAFF
CDR3 DNA: TGTGCCTGGAGCCTTTACACTGAAGCTTTCTTT

clone size: NA
D gene: TRBD2
CDR3 length: 16
J gene: TRBJ2-3
V gene: TRBV11-3
CDR3 protein: CASSRRLAGASDTQYF
CDR3 DNA: TGTGCCAGCAGCCGCAGACTAGCCGGAGCTTCTGATACGCAGTATTTT

clone size: NA
D gene: TRBD1
CDR3 length: 14
J gene: TRBJ2-5
V gene: TRBV30
CDR3 protein: CAWSAGTVGETQYF
CDR3 DNA: TGTGCCTGGAGTGCAGGGACAGTGGGGGAGACCCAGTACTTC

clone size: NA
D gene: NA
CDR3 length: 16
J gene: TRBJ2-5
V gene: TRBV4-3
CDR3 protein: CASSLEQGGSQETQYF
CDR3 DNA: TGCGCCAGCAGCCTCGAACAGGGCGGTTCCCAAGAGACCCAGTACTTC